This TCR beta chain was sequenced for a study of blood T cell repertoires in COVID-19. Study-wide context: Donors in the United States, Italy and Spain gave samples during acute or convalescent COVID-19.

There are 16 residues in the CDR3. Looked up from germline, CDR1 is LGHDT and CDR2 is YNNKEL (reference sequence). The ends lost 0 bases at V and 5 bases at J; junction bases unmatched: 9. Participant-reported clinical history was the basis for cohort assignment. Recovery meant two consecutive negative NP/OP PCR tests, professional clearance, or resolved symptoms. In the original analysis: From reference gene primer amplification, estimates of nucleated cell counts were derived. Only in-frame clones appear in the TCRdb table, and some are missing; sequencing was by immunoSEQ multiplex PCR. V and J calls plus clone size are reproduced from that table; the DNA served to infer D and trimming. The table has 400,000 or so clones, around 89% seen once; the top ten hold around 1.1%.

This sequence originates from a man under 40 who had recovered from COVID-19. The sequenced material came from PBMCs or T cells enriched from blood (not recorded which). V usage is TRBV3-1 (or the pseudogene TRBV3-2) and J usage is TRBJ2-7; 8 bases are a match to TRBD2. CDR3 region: CASSQEVAGGRDEQYF. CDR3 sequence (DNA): TGTGCCAGCAGCCAAGAGGTGGCGGGGGGCAGGGACGAGCAGTACTTC.